The 19 T cell receptor beta chains below come from one sample, sequenced in a study of T cell repertoires in cytomegalovirus infection. TCRdb passed the reads through MiXCR, listing each CDR3 protein once. Of 180,000 or so distinct CDR3 sequences in the sample, approximately 18% were seen once. The sample taken for sequencing was CD8+ T cells from PBMCs. These TCRs come from a human donor in good health (CMV status not recorded). Some clones in this sample may be carry-over from other donors' samples.

This clonotype was found a few times. CDR3 sequence: CSVDRAIYGYTF. CDR3 bases: TGCAGCGTGGACAGGGCAATCTATGGCTACACCTTC. The chain links TRBV29-1 to TRBJ1-2; 8 bases are a match to TRBD1. The CDR3 has 12 residues. J lost 4 bases, V lost 6 bases, and 4 bases had no gene match. CDR1 SQVTM and CDR2 ANQGSEA come from the germline V gene.

This clonotype was recorded a few times. J is TRBJ2-1 and V is TRBV5-1, with D possibly being TRBD1 (5 bases). CDR3 length equals 14 residues. Trimming took 4 bases from V and 5 from J, leaving 13 bases between them. Germline CDR1 and CDR2: SGHRS and YFSETQ. CDR3 coding DNA: TGCGCCAGCAGCCCCCAGGGAAGAGACAATGAGCAGTTCTTC. Its translation is CASSPQGRDNEQFF.

This clonotype was observed a single time. This sequence joins TRBV6-1 and TRBJ2-7, with 9 bases lining up with TRBD1. The CDR3 contains 14 residues. The ends lost 5 bases at V and 2 bases at J; junction bases unmatched: 4. Germline CDR1 is MNHNS and CDR2 is SASEGT. Written as DNA, the CDR3 is TGTGCCAGCAGTCCCTGGGACAGGGCCTACGAGCAGTACTTC. Translating gives CASSPWDRAYEQYF.

The chain has TRBV12-3 or TRBV12-4 and TRBJ1-5; 7 bases fit TRBD1. J lost 5 bases, V lost 4 bases, and 5 bases had no gene match. The CDR3 totals 14 residues. CDR3 DNA: TGTGCCAGCAGTTCAACAGGGGTGGATCAGCCCCAGCATTTT. It yields the protein CASSSTGVDQPQHF.

The chain carries TRBV7-3 and TRBJ2-5, with 11 bases that match TRBD2. This CDR3 is built from 15 residues. The ends lost 3 bases at V and 9 bases at J; junction bases unmatched: 9. The germline V gene encodes CDR1 SGHTA and CDR2 FQGTGA. CDR3: CASSLGASGGPPQYF. In DNA form, the CDR3 reads TGTGCCAGCAGCTTGGGAGCTAGCGGGGGGCCCCCCCAGTACTTC.

V usage is TRBV6-6 and J usage is TRBJ2-7, with D tentatively TRBD1 or TRBD2 (5 bases each). The CDR3 is 17 residues long. Germline CDR1 and CDR2: MNHNY and SVGAGI (reference sequence). V lost 0 bases and J 3 bases, leaving 18 bases between the germline ends. The CDR3 loop reads CASSYSDLGRGDYEQYF. The CDR3 coding sequence is TGTGCCAGCAGTTACTCGGATCTAGGCAGAGGGGACTACGAGCAGTACTTC.

This clonotype was counted a few times. The chain is built from TRBV7-6 and TRBJ1-1, with 7 bases lining up with TRBD1. The V and J ends lost 0 bases and 5 bases, in that order; junction bases with no gene match: 3. The CDR3 is 14 residues long. CDR1 is SGHVS and CDR2 is FNYEAQ in the germline V gene. CDR3 coding DNA: TGTGCCAGCAGCTTAGCGACAGGGCAAACTGAAGCTTTCTTT. It is translated as CASSLATGQTEAFF.

This clonotype occurred a few times. The genes are TRBV27 and TRBJ2-3, with unresolved D. Trimming removed 5 bases from V and 6 bases from J, with 15 bases in between. The CDR3 runs to 14 residues. Germline V gives CDR1 MNHEY, CDR2 SMNVEV (reference sequence). DNA for the CDR3: TGTGCCAGCAGTCCTCCCCGGCCCCGGGATACGCAGTATTTT. Translated: CASSPPRPRDTQYF.

This clonotype was counted between two and nine times. This chain uses TRBV12-3 or TRBV12-4 with TRBJ2-2, with TRBD1 as a possible D gene (6 bases). V dropped 3 bases and J dropped 3 bases, with 20 bases sitting between them. CDR3 size: 18 residues. Here the CDR3 DNA reads TGTGCCAGCAGTTTCAATCCTCCTTATTCAGGGGACACCGGGGAGCTGTTTTTT. Encoded protein: CASSFNPPYSGDTGELFF.

The CDR3 loop is CASSPLAGTGELFF. The CDR3 DNA sequence: TGTGCCAGTAGTCCACTAGCGGGTACCGGGGAGCTGTTTTTT. The chain carries TRBV19 and TRBJ2-2, with 9 bases lining up with TRBD2. J lost 5 bases, V lost 5 bases, and 3 bases had no gene match. CDR1 is LNHDA and CDR2 is SQIVND in the germline V gene (reference sequence). The CDR3 loop spans 14 amino acids.

This clonotype was recorded at least ten times. A read error may account for a junction end that differs from germline. This chain joins TRBV7-2 and TRBJ2-7, with D tentatively TRBD2 (5 bases). The CDR3 runs to 14 residues. Germline CDR1 SGHTA, CDR2 FQGNSA. Here the CDR3 reads CASSVAGGQYEQYF. The CDR3 region has the DNA TGTGCCAGCAGCGTAGCTGGCGGGCAATACGAGCAGTACTTC.

This clonotype was observed a handful of times. The rearrangement links TRBV7-8 to TRBJ2-7, with D possibly TRBD2 on 5 matching bases. CDR1 SGHVS and CDR2 FQNEAQ come from the germline V gene. The CDR3 contains 14 residues. Trimming shortened V by 5 bases and J by 3 bases, and 14 bases separated the two germline ends. CDR3 loop: CASSPSPDFYEQYF. In DNA, the CDR3 is TGTGCCAGCAGCCCTAGCCCGGACTTCTACGAGCAGTACTTC.

This clonotype was recorded many times. The genes are TRBV7-8 and TRBJ1-4; no firm D call. This CDR3 has 14 residues. V dropped 2 bases and J dropped 4 bases, with 8 bases sitting between them. Germline V gene data show CDR1 as SGHVS and CDR2 as FQNEAQ. This CDR3 reads CASSLQRFNEKLFF. For the CDR3, the DNA is TGTGCCAGCAGCTTACAACGTTTTAATGAAAAACTGTTTTTT.

This chain uses TRBV12-3 or TRBV12-4 with TRBJ2-7; perhaps D is TRBD1 or TRBD2 (5 bases each). This CDR3 is 15 amino acids long. V was pared by 5 bases and J by 3 bases, with 17 bases between. This chain's CDR3 is CASSPGASWNYEQYF. The CDR3 DNA is TGTGCCAGCAGTCCCGGGGCCAGCTGGAACTACGAGCAGTACTTC.

This clonotype was seen a handful of times. V is TRBV28 and J is TRBJ2-3, with D maybe TRBD1 (5 bases). Trimming pared 1 base from V and 3 bases from J, leaving 17 bases between. This CDR3 contains 17 residues. In germline, CDR1 is MDHEN, CDR2 SYDVKM. CDR3 loop: CASSLLGGKAGTDTQYF. In nucleotides, the CDR3 is TGTGCCAGCAGTTTATTGGGTGGGAAGGCAGGGACAGATACGCAGTATTTT.

The gene calls are TRBV6-6 and TRBJ1-1, with a possible D match to TRBD1 (6 bases). Germline values: CDR1 MNHNY, CDR2 SVGAGI (reference sequence). V was cut by 0 bases and J by 7 bases, with 21 bases left in between. The CDR3 loop spans 17 amino acids. The CDR3 region is CASSYSYPGAQDREAFF. The DNA for the CDR3 is TGTGCCAGCAGTTACTCGTACCCGGGGGCGCAAGACCGTGAAGCTTTCTTT.

Here the CDR3 DNA reads TGTGCCAGCAGGGGGGGTCACCCCGAGCAGTACTTC. Translated, it gives CASRGGHPEQYF. V usage is TRBV7-9 and J usage is TRBJ2-7, with D perhaps matching TRBD2 (6 bases). Germline V gene sequence: CDR1 SEHNR, CDR2 FQNEAQ (reference sequence). V gave up 6 bases and J gave up 6 bases, with 12 bases separating them. The CDR3 spans 12 residues.

The rearrangement links TRBV2 to TRBJ2-7; D not resolved. The CDR3 is 11 amino acids. Trimming took off 7 bases at V and 3 bases at J, with 7 bases between the two ends. The germline gives CDR1 SNHLY, CDR2 FYNNEI. This CDR3 reads CASNSFYEQYF. The CDR3, as DNA: TGTGCCAGCAATTCCTTCTACGAGCAGTACTTC.

This clonotype was counted only a few times. The chain uses TRBV2 and TRBJ2-7; D is unresolved. This CDR3 region has 16 residues. Germline V gene lookup returns CDR1 SNHLY and CDR2 FYNNEI. V was shortened by 3 bases and J by 5 bases, with 20 bases between the two germline ends. The CDR3: CASSEVVRALGHEQYF. CDR3 in DNA: TGTGCCAGCAGTGAGGTTGTCCGGGCGCTTGGCCACGAGCAGTACTTC. Supplemented by reference TRBV2 and TRBJ2-7, the full variable domain reads EPEVTQTPSHQVTQMGQEVILRCVPISNHLYFYWYRQILGQKVEFLVSFYNNEISEKSEIFDDQFSVERPDGSNFTLKIRSTKLEDSAMYFCASSEVVRALGHEQYFGPGTRLTVT.